The clone carrying this T cell receptor (beta chain) was seen only once. Its target is unknown. V was clipped by 4 bases and J by 3 bases; unmatched bases: 9. The CDR3 totals 15 residues. Germline V gives CDR1 SGHTS, CDR2 YDEGEE. This entry is derived from a study of T cells in Graves' hyperthyroidism and ophthalmopathy. Those with hyperthyroidism were 18 to 65 years old, newly diagnosed, and ill for under 2 months. Exclusions: uncontrolled infection, other autoimmune disease, pregnancy, lactation. Using RNA transcripts as the source, TCR beta CDR3 regions were amplified. The TCR CDR3 first-round RT-PCR relied on the HTBI primer set. TCRdb re-called the multiplex PCR reads with MiXCR, one entry per CDR3 protein. The sample holds 500,000 to 600,000 distinct CDR3 sequences; 46% are singletons and the top ten take about 8.3%. Overall study findings and caveats: Ophthalmopathy was separated from stable hyperthyroidism by a 13 V-J model. In blood, most of the thyroid clonotypes expanded above 0.001 were also present.

This sequence originates from a woman aged 18-35 years with Graves' hyperthyroidism. Source material: peripheral blood or thyroid tissue (not recorded which). The chain combines TRBV5-8 with TRBJ2-7; 8 bases agree with TRBD1. CDR3 loop: CASSPGQDLLYEQYF. The CDR3 DNA sequence: TGTGCCAGCAGCCCGGGACAGGACTTACTCTACGAGCAGTACTTC. Complete variable domain (other parts from reference TRBV5-8 and TRBJ2-7): EAGVTQSPTHLIKTRGQQATLRCSPISGHTSVYWYQQALGLGLQFLLWYDEGEERNRGNFPPRFSGRQFPNYSSELNVNALELEDSALYLCASSPGQDLLYEQYFGPGTRLTVT.